Following are 28 T cell receptor beta chains from one sample sequenced in a study of control samples from healthy donors and cancer patients. TCRdb's table, derived via immunoSEQ multiplex PCR, lists solely in-frame clones and lacks some. The sample has some 120,000 clones; more than 75% are singletons. Sequencing input: blood. These receptors came from a woman aged 65 to 85 in good health.

This clone appeared a single time. The chain combines TRBV6-1 with TRBJ2-3, with TRBD2 identical over 10 bases. J lost 4 bases, V lost 2 bases, and 9 bases had no gene match. There are 17 residues in the CDR3. Germline V gene data show CDR1 as MNHNS and CDR2 as SASEGT. CDR3 residues: CASSELGPSGGSDTQYF. The CDR3 coding sequence is TGTGCCAGCAGTGAATTAGGGCCTAGCGGGGGTTCAGATACGCAGTATTTT.

The rearrangement joins TRBV5-1 to TRBJ2-3; weak D call: TRBD1 (7 bases). The germline V and J ends were trimmed by 4 bases and 0 bases, with 12 bases remaining between them. Looked up from germline, CDR1 is SGHRS and CDR2 is YFSETQ. CDR3 length equals 15 residues. Here the CDR3 reads CASSQGGSSTDTQYF. Here the CDR3 DNA reads TGCGCCAGCAGCCAGGGGGGCTCTAGCACAGATACGCAGTATTTT.

This clone has just a few counts. Other nucleotide sequences from this sample produce the same CDR3. The chain is built from TRBV7-2 and TRBJ2-7; 9 bases are shared with TRBD2. From germline, CDR1 is SGHTA and CDR2 FQGNSA. With V trimmed by 3 bases and J by 7 bases, 10 bases remained unmatched. The CDR3 has 15 amino acids. The CDR3 nucleotides are TGTGCCAGCAGCTTTCTGGGCGGGGGGGCGGGAGAGCAGTACTTC. Translated, it gives CASSFLGGGAGEQYF. Filled out from reference TRBV7-2 and TRBJ2-7, the complete variable domain reads GAGVSQSPSNKVTEKGKDVELRCDPISGHTALYWYRQSLGQGLEFLIYFQGNSAPDKSGLPSDRFSAERTGGSVSTLTIQRTQQEDSAVYLCASSFLGGGAGEQYFGPGTRLTVT.

V is TRBV11-2 and J is TRBJ2-1, with D perhaps assigned TRBD1 or TRBD2 (5 bases each). The V end was cut by 5 bases, the J end by 13 bases, with 18 bases between. The CDR3 has 13 residues. Germline V CDR1 and CDR2: SGHAT, FQNNGV. The CDR3, as DNA: TGTGCCAGCAGCCAGGATGGGGGATTACTCCAGTTCTTC. Its protein is CASSQDGGLLQFF.

Here the CDR3 reads CASSLVAGVDEQYF. The CDR3 region has the DNA TGCGCCAGCAGCTTGGTGGCCGGGGTCGACGAGCAGTACTTC. The chain has TRBV5-1 and TRBJ2-7; possibly TRBD2 for D (5 bases). The germline V and J ends were trimmed by 0 bases and 5 bases, with 12 bases remaining between them. The CDR3 runs to 14 residues. CDR1 is SGHRS, CDR2 YFSETQ, per germline.

J is TRBJ1-4 and V is TRBV4-3, with TRBD1 as a possible D gene (5 bases). Trimming left V 0 bases short and J 11 bases short, with 10 bases between. The CDR3 extends over 13 amino acids. Germline values: CDR1 LGHNA, CDR2 YSLEER. CDR3 in amino acids: CASSQDQGLKLFF. The DNA of the CDR3 is TGCGCCAGCAGCCAAGATCAGGGTTTGAAACTGTTTTTT.

This chain joins TRBV7-3 and TRBJ1-1, with TRBD1 as a possible D gene (6 bases). Germline CDR1 SGHTA, CDR2 FQGTGA. V was trimmed by 2 bases and J by 6 bases, leaving 16 bases between them. The CDR3 length is 15 residues. In nucleotides, the CDR3 is TGTGCCAGCAGCTTACAGGGGCGGGGGAGTGCTGAAGCTTTCTTT. It translates to CASSLQGRGSAEAFF.

This clone is deemed medium-sized. This chain uses TRBV6-5 with TRBJ2-7, with D possibly being TRBD2 (5 bases). Germline assignment: CDR1 MNHEY and CDR2 SVGAGI. Trimming took 8 bases from V and 1 from J, leaving 18 bases between them. CDR3 length: 15 residues. CDR3 loop: CASLYGVAFSYEQYF. The CDR3 region has the DNA TGTGCCAGCCTTTACGGGGTAGCCTTTTCCTACGAGCAGTACTTC.

The chain recombines TRBV18 with TRBJ1-5; D call uncertain. The CDR3 has 14 residues. Trimming shortened V by 3 bases and J by 5 bases, and 11 bases separated the two germline ends. The germline gives CDR1 KGHSH, CDR2 LQKENI. CDR3 amino acids: CASSPKGEDQPQHF. In nucleotides, the CDR3 is TGTGCCAGCTCACCTAAGGGAGAGGATCAGCCCCAGCATTTT.

This clone came up once. The rearrangement uses TRBV2 and TRBJ2-7; D uncertain. V lost 6 bases, J lost 2 bases, and 8 bases lay in between. Germline assignment: CDR1 SNHLY and CDR2 FYNNEI. The CDR3 runs to 12 residues. The CDR3 sequence is CASRTDTYEQYF. The DNA of the CDR3 is TGTGCCAGCAGGACCGACACCTACGAGCAGTACTTC. Full variable domain (rest looked up from reference TRBV2 and TRBJ2-7): EPEVTQTPSHQVTQMGQEVILRCVPISNHLYFYWYRQILGQKVEFLVSFYNNEISEKSEIFDDQFSVERPDGSNFTLKIRSTKLEDSAMYFCASRTDTYEQYFGPGTRLTVT.

This chain joins TRBV7-8 and TRBJ2-3, with D perhaps matching TRBD1 (6 bases). Looked up from germline, CDR1 is SGHVS and CDR2 is FQNEAQ. Trimming cost V 7 bases and J 3 bases, with 11 bases left between them. This CDR3 spans 13 amino acids. CDR3 in DNA: TGTGCCAGCACGCGCAGGGGAACAGATACGCAGTATTTT. Encoded protein: CASTRRGTDTQYF. The variable domain in full, with the rest retrieved from reference TRBV7-8 and TRBJ2-3, is GAGVSQSPRYKVAKRGQDVALRCDPISGHVSLFWYQQALGQGPEFLTYFQNEAQLDKSGLPSDRFFAERPEGSVSTLKIQRTQQEDSAVYLCASTRRGTDTQYFGPGTRLTVL.

V is TRBV11-2 and J is TRBJ2-5; 9 bases map to TRBD1. The J segment lost 3 bases and the V segment lost 6 bases, leaving 8 bases of the junction unmatched. Germline loops: CDR1 SGHAT, CDR2 FQNNGV. The CDR3 is made up of 15 amino acids. The CDR3 region is CASSTVWTGEETQYF. CDR3 in DNA: TGTGCCAGCAGTACCGTATGGACAGGGGAAGAGACCCAGTACTTC.

The J gene is TRBJ1-1, the V gene TRBV6-6, with D tentatively TRBD1 (5 bases). Germline-derived CDR1 and CDR2 are MNHNY and SVGAGI (reference sequence). The CDR3 sequence is 11 residues long. V dropped 8 bases and J dropped 6 bases, with 10 bases sitting between them. CDR3: CASRIGAEAFF. The CDR3 DNA reads as TGTGCCAGCCGTATAGGGGCTGAAGCTTTCTTT.

This chain connects TRBV9 to TRBJ1-6; D gene ambiguous. The V gene lost 0 bases and the J gene lost 10 bases, with 11 bases spanning the gap. Per germline, CDR1 SGDLS and CDR2 YYNGEE. This CDR3 spans 14 amino acids. The CDR3: CASSVDGTRSPLHF. The CDR3 region has the DNA TGTGCCAGCAGCGTAGACGGCACTAGGTCACCCCTCCACTTT.

This sequence joins TRBV29-1 and TRBJ1-4; a possible D gene is TRBD1 (5 bases). The germline CDR1 and CDR2 sequences are SQVTM and ANQGSEA. Trimming took off 6 bases at V and 10 bases at J, with 18 bases between the two ends. CDR3 length equals 13 residues. In DNA, the CDR3 is TGCAGCGTCGGGGACGGAGGGACGGGAAAACTGTTTTTT. Amino acids: CSVGDGGTGKLFF.

The chain carries TRBV3-1 (or the pseudogene TRBV3-2) and TRBJ1-2, with a possible D match to TRBD1 (6 bases). CDR3 length: 14 residues. The V end was cut by 7 bases, the J end by 6 bases, with 18 bases between. CDR1 and CDR2 from the germline V gene are LGHDT and YNNKEL (reference sequence). The CDR3 nucleotides are TGTGCCAGCAACCCCGGAGGCAGGGGCGATGGCTACACCTTC. It codes for CASNPGGRGDGYTF.

V gene TRBV20-1 combines with J gene TRBJ1-3; D possibly corresponds to TRBD1 (6 bases). Germline CDR1 and CDR2: DFQATT and SNEGSKA (reference sequence). The CDR3 covers 15 residues. V was shortened by 3 bases and J by 2 bases, with 14 bases between the two germline ends. The CDR3 loop reads CSASDRSFTGNTIYF. DNA of the CDR3: TGCAGTGCTAGTGACAGGTCTTTCACTGGAAACACCATATATTTT.

V is TRBV4-3 and J is TRBJ1-3; tentatively, D is TRBD1 (6 bases). V lost 0 bases to trimming and J lost 0 bases, with 9 bases between them. CDR1 is LGHNA and CDR2 is YSLEER in the germline V gene. This CDR3 has 16 residues. The CDR3 bases are TGCGCCAGCAGCCAAGACGGGACATTCTCTGGAAACACCATATATTTT. Translated: CASSQDGTFSGNTIYF.

V is TRBV5-1 and J is TRBJ2-7; no clear D gene. V shed 4 bases and J shed 3 bases, with 11 bases lying between them. The CDR3 has 13 residues. The germline gives CDR1 SGHRS, CDR2 YFSETQ. The CDR3 DNA reads as TGCGCCAGCAGCCCGCCTGGAAACTACGAGCAGTACTTC. This sequence encodes CASSPPGNYEQYF.

The chain recombines TRBV11-2 with TRBJ1-4; perhaps TRBD1 as D (5 bases). The ends were cut back, 4 bases at V and 12 bases at J, with 24 bases in the middle. CDR3 size: 16 residues. Per the germline V gene, CDR1 is SGHAT and CDR2 is FQNNGV. The CDR3 DNA follows: TGTGCCAGCAGCTCCGACTACAGGCGGCCCCTTGAGGAACTGTTTTTT. This codes for CASSSDYRRPLEELFF. Full variable domain (remainder filled in from reference TRBV11-2 and TRBJ1-4): EAGVAQSPRYKIIEKRQSVAFWCNPISGHATLYWYQQILGQGPKLLIQFQNNGVVDDSQLPKDRFSAERLKGVDSTLKIQPAKLEDSAVYLCASSSDYRRPLEELFFGSGTQLSVL.

The rearrangement joins TRBV6-2 or TRBV6-3 to TRBJ1-3; 7 nucleotides align to TRBD1. The CDR3 has 15 amino acids. CDR1 is MNHEY, CDR2 SVGEGT, per germline. The V and J ends lost 4 bases and 0 bases, in that order; junction bases with no gene match: 3. CDR3 sequence: CASSWGQNSGNTIYF. The CDR3 coding sequence is TGTGCCAGCAGTTGGGGACAGAACTCTGGAAACACCATATATTTT.

The rearrangement links TRBV5-4 to TRBJ1-1; 7 bases line up with TRBD1. The CDR3 runs 16 residues. J was trimmed by 3 bases and V by 4 bases; bases with no gene match: 12. Germline-derived CDR1 and CDR2 are SGHNT and YYREEE (reference sequence). CDR3 sequence reads: CASSTPQRGRDTEAFF. The CDR3 DNA is TGTGCCAGCAGCACCCCGCAAAGGGGGCGAGACACTGAAGCTTTCTTT.

The chain is built from TRBV3-1 (or the pseudogene TRBV3-2) and TRBJ2-4; no definite D call. This CDR3 has 15 amino acids. V was shortened by 1 base and J by 0 bases, with 7 bases between the two germline ends. Germline V gene data show CDR1 as LGHDT and CDR2 as YNNKEL (reference sequence). The CDR3 bases are TGTGCCAGCAGCCAAGGTGGAATAGCCAAAAACATTCAGTACTTC. Its translation is CASSQGGIAKNIQYF.

The rearrangement uses TRBV6-5 and TRBJ1-2; 8 positions agree with TRBD1. The CDR3 runs to 16 residues. Per the germline V gene, CDR1 is MNHEY and CDR2 is SVGAGI. V was clipped by 2 bases and J by 5 bases; unmatched bases: 10. CDR3 sequence reads: CASSYAPTGAAYGYTF. CDR3 bases: TGTGCCAGCAGTTACGCCCCGACAGGGGCGGCATATGGCTACACCTTC.

V is TRBV5-6 and J is TRBJ2-2; D is unclear. The CDR3 has 15 amino acids. V was cut by 2 bases and J by 1 base, with 9 bases left in between. CDR1 is SGHDT, CDR2 YYEEEE, per germline. The CDR3 loop reads CASSFGPLNTGELFF. In DNA form, the CDR3 reads TGTGCCAGCAGCTTCGGGCCCCTGAACACCGGGGAGCTGTTTTTT.

This chain connects TRBV29-1 to TRBJ2-7; 9 nucleotides match TRBD1. The CDR3 contains 14 residues. Per germline, CDR1 SQVTM and CDR2 ANQGSEA. Trimming at V came to 7 bases and at J to 5 bases, leaving 12 bases not matched to a gene. This CDR3 is CSAGTGTGFNEQYF. The CDR3 coding sequence is TGCAGCGCAGGAACCGGGACAGGGTTCAACGAGCAGTACTTC.

V usage is TRBV6-5 and J usage is TRBJ1-1; D possibly corresponds to TRBD1 (6 bases). V was trimmed by 4 bases and J by 8 bases, leaving 14 bases between them. CDR3 length: 13 amino acids. Germline CDR1 MNHEY, CDR2 SVGAGI. The CDR3 DNA reads TGTGCCAGCAGTTCAGACGCACAGGGAGAAGCTTTCTTT. This codes for CASSSDAQGEAFF.

This chain joins TRBV20-1 and TRBJ2-3, with 10 bases aligning to TRBD1. Trimming removed 3 bases from V and 3 bases from J; junction bases left unmatched: 3. This CDR3 has 14 residues. Germline V CDR1 and CDR2: DFQATT, SNEGSKA (reference sequence). DNA for the CDR3: TGCAGTGCTAGTCGACAGGGGGCAACAGATACGCAGTATTTT. This gives the protein CSASRQGATDTQYF.